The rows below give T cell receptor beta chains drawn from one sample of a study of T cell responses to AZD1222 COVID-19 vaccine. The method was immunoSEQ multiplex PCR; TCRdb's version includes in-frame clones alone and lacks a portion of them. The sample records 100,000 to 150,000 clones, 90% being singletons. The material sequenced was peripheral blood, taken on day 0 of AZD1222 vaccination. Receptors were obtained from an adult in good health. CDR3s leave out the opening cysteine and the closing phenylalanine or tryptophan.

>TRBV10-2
ASGTTGGETQY
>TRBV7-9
ASRGGSQTTNEKLF
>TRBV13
ASSRTSGRTGELF
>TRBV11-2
ASSLAGYEQY
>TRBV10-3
ASIQGSTNTGELF
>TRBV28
ASSPTRGTEAF
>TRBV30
AWSADGFNQPQH
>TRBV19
ASSIKHGGTGELF
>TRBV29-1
SVPRNTEAF
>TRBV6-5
ASRQIYEQY
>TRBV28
ASSFPRHRRGKNIQY
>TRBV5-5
ASSQTATNEKLF
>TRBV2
ASSGGLAVYNEQF
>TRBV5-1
ASSLALGQGFLYGYT
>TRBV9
ASSVDFSGTYEQY
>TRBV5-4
ASSLAVTGGGELF
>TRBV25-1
ASSAGGLETQY
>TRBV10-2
ASSESAGLQF
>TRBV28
ASSVSGANQPQH
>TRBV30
AWSVVGGEKLF